The T cell receptor beta chain described here comes from a study of blood T cell repertoires in COVID-19. Across the study: Samples came from the United States, Italy and Spain, spanning acute and convalescent COVID-19. Sources were T cells, B-cell-depleted T cells, or PBMCs; the material itself was cDNA or gDNA.

In the source study's methods: Amplification from reference gene primers served as the basis for estimated nucleated cell counts. TCRdb's copy holds only in-frame clones and misses some; the assay was immunoSEQ multiplex PCR. V and J calls plus clone size are reproduced from that table; the DNA served to infer D and trimming. The repertoire holds some 45,000 clones, 87% seen once, with 15% in the top ten. V lost 0 bases, J lost 7 bases, and 14 bases lay in between. CDR1 is SGHRS, CDR2 YFSETQ, per germline. The CDR3 contains 15 residues. Sequenced input: peripheral blood. This TCR derives from a man in his sixties with active COVID-19. The V and J genes are TRBV5-1 and TRBJ1-5; no firm D call. The CDR3 DNA sequence: TGCGCCAGCAGCTTGGCCCGAACAGCGGAACAGCCCCAGCATTTT. Translated, it gives CASSLARTAEQPQHF.